These 16 T cell receptor beta chains share one sample of origin, sequenced in a study of blood T cell repertoires in COVID-19. TCRdb keeps only in-frame clones here, not all; method: immunoSEQ multiplex PCR. The table shows some 220,000 clones, with approximately 86% occurring only once. Specimen: peripheral blood. All receptors come from a woman in her twenties or thirties with COVID-19, enrolled during active disease.

This clone was seen just once. The gene calls are TRBV30 and TRBJ2-3; D may be TRBD1 (5 bases). V lost 1 base to trimming and J lost 2 bases, with 19 bases between them. CDR1 GTSNPN and CDR2 SVGIG come from the germline V gene (reference sequence). The CDR3 has 17 amino acids. The CDR3 loop is CAWSAHWEGETTDTQYF. In nucleotides, the CDR3 is TGTGCCTGGAGTGCTCATTGGGAAGGGGAAACCACAGATACGCAGTATTTT.

This clone was recorded a few times. This chain joins TRBV2 and TRBJ2-5; TRBD2 aligns across 8 bases. There are 14 residues in the CDR3. Germline CDR1 and CDR2: SNHLY and FYNNEI. Trimming removed 7 bases from V and 2 bases from J; junction bases left unmatched: 6. DNA for the CDR3: TGTGCCAGCAAGGGGTTAGCGGGACAAGAGACCCAGTACTTC. Translation gives CASKGLAGQETQYF. The variable domain in full, with the rest retrieved from reference TRBV2 and TRBJ2-5, is EPEVTQTPSHQVTQMGQEVILRCVPISNHLYFYWYRQILGQKVEFLVSFYNNEISEKSEIFDDQFSVERPDGSNFTLKIRSTKLEDSAMYFCASKGLAGQETQYFGPGTRLLVL.

This chain links TRBV7-2 with TRBJ2-7; weak D call: TRBD1 (6 bases). The V gene's germline CDR1 is SGHTA and CDR2 FQGNSA. Trimming took off 1 base at V and 2 bases at J, with 15 bases between the two ends. The length of the CDR3 is 16 residues. DNA of the CDR3: TGTGCCAGCAGCTTAGATATAGGGGGAACTCCCTACGAGCAGTACTTC. Its translation: CASSLDIGGTPYEQYF.

In its sample, this clone was seen once. This rearrangement joins TRBV3-1 (or the pseudogene TRBV3-2) to TRBJ2-2; 8 bases map to TRBD1. The V segment lost 4 bases and the J segment 7 bases; nucleotides outside the gene matches: 23. Germline V gene data show CDR1 as LGHDT and CDR2 as YNNKEL (reference sequence). This CDR3 is 20 amino acids long. As DNA, the CDR3 is TGTGCCAGCAGCCTATCACACCTTCACCGGGACAGGCCCTCGGGCGGGGAGCTGTTTTTT. Its translation: CASSLSHLHRDRPSGGELFF.

The chain carries TRBV4-3 and TRBJ1-2; no definite D call. This CDR3 is 13 amino acids long. V was cut by 0 bases and J by 8 bases, with 10 bases left in between. Germline CDR1 is LGHNA and CDR2 is YSLEER. CDR3 nucleotides: TGCGCCAGCAGCCAAGATCGGGTCTCGGGCTACACCTTC. It specifies CASSQDRVSGYTF.

The CDR3 region is CASSQVKGAYEQYF. In DNA, the CDR3 is TGTGCCAGCAGCCAAGTTAAGGGGGCTTACGAGCAGTACTTC. The rearrangement uses TRBV4-2 and TRBJ2-7; 7 nucleotides align to TRBD1. Germline V gives CDR1 LGHNA, CDR2 YNFKEQ. V trimming: 1 base; J trimming: 4 bases; junction bases outside the gene matches: 4. The CDR3 is 14 amino acids.

This clone was picked up a small number of times. The chain's CDR3 is CASSRGGIYEQYF. DNA for the CDR3: TGTGCCAGCTCGCGGGGGGGGATCTACGAGCAGTACTTC. The chain carries TRBV18 and TRBJ2-7, with 9 bases lining up with TRBD2. The CDR3 covers 13 residues. CDR1 is KGHSH and CDR2 is LQKENI in the germline V gene. J lost 3 bases, V lost 6 bases, and 3 bases had no gene match.

The chain carries TRBV5-1 and TRBJ1-6; no definite D call. Germline V gene lookup returns CDR1 SGHRS and CDR2 YFSETQ. V lost 1 base to trimming and J lost 8 bases, with 10 bases between them. The CDR3 length is 14 residues. The CDR3 sequence: CASSLTTQDSPLHF. The DNA for the CDR3 is TGCGCCAGCAGCTTGACAACTCAGGATTCACCCCTCCACTTT.

This chain connects TRBV6-6 to TRBJ1-6, with no clear D. The germline V gene has CDR1 MNHNY and CDR2 SVGAGI (reference sequence). The V and J ends lost 6 bases and 8 bases respectively, with 11 bases between them. The CDR3 length is 13 residues. CDR3 sequence: CASSLPRYSPLHF. The CDR3 DNA is TGTGCCAGCAGCCTACCTCGTTATTCACCCCTCCACTTT.

V and J are TRBV5-6 and TRBJ2-7; D not certain. Germline V CDR1 and CDR2: SGHDT, YYEEEE. Trimming took off 0 bases at V and 1 base at J, with 5 bases between the two ends. CDR3 length equals 13 residues. The CDR3 DNA is TGTGCCAGCAGCTTGGACAGATCCTACGAGCAGTACTTC. Translation gives CASSLDRSYEQYF.

This clone was picked up one time. V usage is TRBV10-3 and J usage is TRBJ2-5; tentative D call: TRBD2 (6 bases). This CDR3 spans 14 amino acids. Germline V lookup: CDR1 ENHRY, CDR2 SYGVKD. Trimming took 8 bases from V and 5 from J, leaving 18 bases between them. The CDR3 sequence is CAIGASPEGETQYF. DNA of the CDR3: TGTGCCATCGGCGCATCTCCGGAGGGGGAGACCCAGTACTTC.

V usage is TRBV27 and J usage is TRBJ1-5; maybe TRBD1 (6 bases). Germline loops: CDR1 MNHEY, CDR2 SMNVEV (reference sequence). CDR3 length: 14 amino acids. The V end was cut by 5 bases, the J end by 3 bases, with 11 bases between. CDR3 coding DNA: TGTGCCAGCAGTCTGGGGGCAGACAATCAGCCCCAGCATTTT. Translation gives CASSLGADNQPQHF.

The chain carries TRBV7-2 and TRBJ1-1; D might be TRBD1 (6 bases). CDR1 and CDR2 (germline): SGHTA, FQGNSA. Trimming shortened V by 5 bases and J by 2 bases, and 15 bases separated the two germline ends. The CDR3 spans 15 residues. CDR3 amino acids: CASSTDTGYNTEAFF. In DNA, the CDR3 is TGTGCCAGCAGCACAGACACAGGGTATAACACTGAAGCTTTCTTT. Together with reference TRBV7-2 and TRBJ1-1, the CDR3 gives the full variable domain: GAGVSQSPSNKVTEKGKDVELRCDPISGHTALYWYRQSLGQGLEFLIYFQGNSAPDKSGLPSDRFSAERTGGSVSTLTIQRTQQEDSAVYLCASSTDTGYNTEAFFGQGTRLTVV.

V and J are TRBV7-2 and TRBJ1-1; D is perhaps TRBD1 (6 bases). CDR3 length: 14 amino acids. V was shortened by 6 bases and J by 4 bases, with 15 bases between the two germline ends. Germline-derived CDR1 and CDR2 are SGHTA and FQGNSA. The CDR3 loop reads CASREQGGSTEAFF. The CDR3 nucleotides are TGTGCCAGCAGAGAACAGGGAGGGAGCACTGAAGCTTTCTTT.

This clone showed up just once. The V and J genes are TRBV5-1 and TRBJ1-3; D is ambiguous. Per germline, CDR1 SGHRS and CDR2 YFSETQ. The CDR3 has 16 residues. V lost 0 bases to trimming and J lost 4 bases, with 14 bases between them. The CDR3 coding sequence is TGCGCCAGCAGCTTGGCTCCTCTCCGCTACGGAAACACCATATATTTT. Encoded protein: CASSLAPLRYGNTIYF.

This chain links TRBV5-1 with TRBJ1-4, with 7 bases identical to TRBD1. CDR3 length equals 17 residues. V dropped 5 bases and J dropped 4; count of bases not matched to a gene: 14. Germline-derived CDR1 and CDR2 are SGHRS and YFSETQ. The CDR3, as DNA: TGCGCCAGCAGTTTTGGTCTCACCGGGACAGATAATGAAAAACTGTTTTTT. Its protein is CASSFGLTGTDNEKLFF.